This T cell receptor (beta chain) was sequenced in a study of blood T cells in healthy people across ages. General study points: Naive CD4+ cells and diversity were both higher in long-lived donors than in aged donors.

Of note for this clonotype: The antigen is undetermined.

A second PCR of roughly 6 to 12 cycles used a sample-barcoded 5' primer and a J-beta primer mix. Tagging of each cDNA molecule was performed by a template-switch adaptor with 12 random nucleotides. One entry per CDR3 protein, called by TCRdb with MiXCR from the 5' RACE reads. The sample carries about 1.5 million distinct CDR3 sequences, approximately 43% recorded once. This CDR3 comprises 17 residues. The V gene end was trimmed by 4 bases and the J gene end by 8 bases; junction bases not matched to a gene: 16. Germline assignment: CDR1 MNHEY and CDR2 SVGEGT. The sequenced sample consisted of blood. The source of this sequence is a woman between 18 and 30 years old in good health. This rearrangement joins TRBV6-2 or TRBV6-3 to TRBJ2-1; 8 nucleotides line up with TRBD1. The DNA of the CDR3 is TGTGCCAGCAGTTCCCTCCGACAGGGGTCGGGCATGTATGAGCAGTTCTTC. It yields the protein CASSSLRQGSGMYEQFF.